The 28 T cell receptor beta chains below were found in one sample sequenced in a study of blood T cell repertoires in COVID-19. Produced via immunoSEQ multiplex PCR; TCRdb's table is partial and in-frame only. The sample contains some 97,000 clones, more than 75% of which appear only once. The specimen was peripheral blood. The receptors shown here come from a man aged 25 to 40 in a cohort sampled during active COVID-19.

The chain joins TRBV7-6 to TRBJ2-5, with 12 bases lining up with TRBD2. The CDR3 runs to 15 residues. The germline gives CDR1 SGHVS, CDR2 FNYEAQ. V lost 5 bases, J lost 5 bases, and 6 bases stayed unmatched. Written as DNA, the CDR3 is TGTGCCAGCAGCCCCAGACTAGCGGGGGCGGAGACCCAGTACTTC. Its translation: CASSPRLAGAETQYF. Looking up the rest from reference TRBV7-6 and TRBJ2-5 gives the full variable domain: GAGVSQSPRYKVTKRGQDVALRCDPISGHVSLYWYRQALGQGPEFLTYFNYEAQQDKSGLPNDRFSAERPEGSISTLTIQRTEQRDSAMYRCASSPRLAGAETQYFGPGTRLLVL.

The J gene is TRBJ2-2, the V gene TRBV10-1, with D perhaps TRBD1 (5 bases). This CDR3 contains 13 residues. From germline, CDR1 is WNHNN and CDR2 SYGVQD (reference sequence). With 6 bases removed from V and 6 bases from J, the gap between germline ends came to 11 bases. CDR3 protein: CASRKTVAGELFF. The CDR3 nucleotides are TGCGCCAGCAGAAAGACAGTCGCCGGGGAGCTGTTTTTT.

J is TRBJ2-1 and V is TRBV27; 13 bases match TRBD2. With V trimmed by 8 bases and J by 0 bases, 1 base remained unmatched. The CDR3 is made up of 15 amino acids. Germline-derived CDR1 and CDR2 are MNHEY and SMNVEV (reference sequence). CDR3 bases: TGTGCCAGCGGACTAGCGGGGGACTCCTACAATGAGCAGTTCTTC. Its protein is CASGLAGDSYNEQFF.

The chain links TRBV30 to TRBJ2-5; possibly TRBD2 for D (5 bases). The CDR3 totals 15 residues. Looked up from germline, CDR1 is GTSNPN and CDR2 is SVGIG (reference sequence). V was cut by 0 bases and J by 2 bases, with 13 bases left in between. CDR3 sequence: CAWSVPADYQETQYF. Written as DNA, the CDR3 is TGTGCCTGGAGTGTCCCCGCAGACTATCAAGAGACCCAGTACTTC.

V and J are TRBV12-5 and TRBJ2-7; D may be TRBD1 (5 bases). From germline, CDR1 is LGHNT and CDR2 FRNRAP. V was pared by 11 bases and J by 3 bases, with 14 bases between. This CDR3 contains 12 residues. CDR3 residues: CAGKPGHYEQYF. DNA of the CDR3: TGTGCTGGGAAACCAGGACACTACGAGCAGTACTTC.

V usage is TRBV21-1 and J usage is TRBJ2-6; TRBD1 reflects the table's D call only, with no check against the DNA. TRBV21-1 is classified as a pseudogene. The CDR3 sequence is 17 residues long. DNA for the CDR3: TGTGCCAGCATCGCGGGACAGGGGACTGCTGGGGCCAACGTCCTGACTTTC. Translation gives CASIAGQGTAGANVLTF.

The J gene is TRBJ2-7, the V gene TRBV11-2; 8 bases fit TRBD1. This CDR3 contains 16 residues. With 1 base clipped from V and 4 bases from J, the junction kept 9 bases outside the gene matches. Germline V CDR1 and CDR2: SGHAT, FQNNGV. CDR3 residues: CASSLAWRTGKYEQYF. The CDR3 nucleotides read TGTGCCAGCAGCTTAGCGTGGCGGACAGGGAAATACGAGCAGTACTTC.

As DNA, the CDR3 is TGTGCCAGTAGTACAGCGAACACCGGGGAGCTGTTTTTT. Translated: CASSTANTGELFF. The genes are TRBV19 and TRBJ2-2; D is undetermined. Germline loops: CDR1 LNHDA, CDR2 SQIVND (reference sequence). This CDR3 is built from 13 residues. Trimming shortened V by 4 bases and J by 0 bases, and 3 bases separated the two germline ends.

The rearrangement links TRBV30 to TRBJ1-4, with 7 bases lining up with TRBD1. The length of the CDR3 is 15 residues. Germline trimming cut 1 base from V and 6 bases from J; bases unmatched to any gene: 8. The germline CDR1 and CDR2 sequences are GTSNPN and SVGIG (reference sequence). DNA for the CDR3: TGTGCCTGGAGTGACATCCGGGACAGCCATGAAAAACTGTTTTTT. The encoded protein is CAWSDIRDSHEKLFF.

This chain joins TRBV28 and TRBJ1-2, with 7 bases that match TRBD1. Trimming cost V 10 bases and J 5 bases; bases outside gene matches: 4. The CDR3 consists of 11 residues. CDR1 is MDHEN, CDR2 SYDVKM, per germline. For the CDR3, the DNA is TGTGCCATCGGGACAGCTTATGGCTACACCTTC. Translating it yields CAIGTAYGYTF.

The CDR3 loop reads CASSEVGANVLTF. The DNA for the CDR3 is TGTGCCAGCAGCGAGGTCGGGGCCAACGTCCTGACTTTC. The V gene is TRBV11-3, the J gene TRBJ2-6; D uncertain. This CDR3 is 13 amino acids long. Trimming took off 5 bases at V and 4 bases at J, with 6 bases between the two ends. Germline CDR1 is SGHNT and CDR2 is YENEEA.

The chain recombines TRBV15 with TRBJ2-1, with 9 positions matching TRBD2. The CDR3 is made up of 18 amino acids. The V segment lost 0 bases and the J segment 0 bases; nucleotides outside the gene matches: 6. Germline-derived CDR1 and CDR2 are LNHNV and YYDKDF (reference sequence). The CDR3 spells CATSREASGVYSYNEQFF. CDR3 DNA: TGTGCCACCAGCAGAGAGGCTAGCGGGGTATACTCCTACAATGAGCAGTTCTTC.

CDR3 in amino acids: CASSPNPTGSMNTEAFF. DNA of the CDR3: TGTGCCAGCTCACCAAATCCGACAGGGTCTATGAACACTGAAGCTTTCTTT. This rearrangement joins TRBV18 to TRBJ1-1, with TRBD1 matching over 7 bases. CDR3 length: 17 residues. Germline-derived CDR1 and CDR2 are KGHSH and LQKENI. With V trimmed by 2 bases and J by 0 bases, 9 bases remained unmatched.

The genes are TRBV4-3 and TRBJ2-7; weak D call: TRBD1 (5 bases). The CDR3 contains 14 residues. Trimming left V 4 bases short and J 0 bases short, with 10 bases between. CDR1 and CDR2 from the germline V gene are LGHNA and YSLEER. CDR3 amino acids: CASSRATASYEQYF. Here the CDR3 DNA reads TGCGCCAGCAGCCGAGCGACAGCCTCCTACGAGCAGTACTTC.

The chain couples TRBV7-2 to TRBJ2-3; 7 nucleotides match TRBD2. J gave up 1 base and V 5 bases, and 6 bases lay outside the gene matches. CDR3 length: 15 amino acids. Per germline, CDR1 SGHTA and CDR2 FQGNSA. This CDR3 is CASSRTSRGTDTQYF. The CDR3 coding sequence is TGTGCCAGCAGCCGGACTAGTCGGGGCACAGATACGCAGTATTTT.

This sequence joins TRBV5-1 and TRBJ2-3; D is unclear. Trimming stripped 3 bases from V and 6 bases from J, with 17 bases between. CDR3 size: 15 residues. The germline V gene encodes CDR1 SGHRS and CDR2 YFSETQ. The CDR3 loop reads CASSSLNLNSDTQYF. CDR3 nucleotides: TGCGCCAGCAGCTCCCTGAACCTAAACTCCGATACGCAGTATTTT.

The J gene is TRBJ2-7, the V gene TRBV5-8; TRBD1 might be the D (5 bases). The CDR3 contains 13 residues. The V end lost 2 bases, the J end lost 3 bases, and 9 bases lay between the germline ends. Germline-derived CDR1 and CDR2 are SGHTS and YDEGEE. The CDR3 loop reads CASSLGHLYEQYF. CDR3 DNA sequence: TGTGCCAGCAGCTTAGGACATCTCTACGAGCAGTACTTC.

The chain combines TRBV7-2 with TRBJ2-1; D is possibly TRBD1 (5 bases). This CDR3 has 14 amino acids. The V gene's germline CDR1 is SGHTA and CDR2 FQGNSA. V lost 1 base and J lost 10, with 14 bases in between. The CDR3, as DNA: TGTGCCAGCAGCTTAGACGGACAATTCGACGAGCAGTTCTTC. This encodes CASSLDGQFDEQFF.

The CDR3 nucleotides are TGTGCCAGCAGCTTGAGGGGGACCTACACAGATACGCAGTATTTT. As protein: CASSLRGTYTDTQYF. This chain uses TRBV5-6 with TRBJ2-3; maybe TRBD1 (6 bases). V was trimmed by 1 base and J by 2 bases, leaving 11 bases between them. Per the germline V gene, CDR1 is SGHDT and CDR2 is YYEEEE. The CDR3 covers 15 residues.

This sequence joins TRBV12-2 and TRBJ2-1; TRBD2 was called by the table and not checked on the DNA. TRBV12-2 is listed as a pseudogene. This CDR3 is 19 amino acids long. This CDR3 reads CASRLVPGGREGVWNEQFF. In DNA, the CDR3 is TGTGCAAGTCGCTTAGTCCCCGGCGGGAGGGAGGGGGTATGGAATGAGCAGTTCTTC.

The chain joins TRBV19 to TRBJ2-7, with a possible D match to TRBD2 (7 bases). The CDR3 totals 12 residues. In germline, CDR1 is LNHDA, CDR2 SQIVND (reference sequence). V lost 4 bases and J 7 bases, leaving 11 bases between the germline ends. CDR3 loop: CASSKEGGEQYF. The CDR3 bases are TGTGCCAGTAGTAAGGAGGGGGGGGAGCAGTACTTC.

This clone was seen only a few times. V usage is TRBV3-1 (or the pseudogene TRBV3-2) and J usage is TRBJ1-5, with unresolved D. In germline, CDR1 is LGHDT, CDR2 YNNKEL (reference sequence). Trimming shortened V by 3 bases and J by 4 bases, and 7 bases separated the two germline ends. This CDR3 is 13 amino acids long. The DNA of the CDR3 is TGTGCCAGCAGCCAGGGCTTAAATCAGCCCCAGCATTTT. This encodes CASSQGLNQPQHF.

V is TRBV29-1 and J is TRBJ1-4; D perhaps matches TRBD1 (5 bases). V gave up 6 bases and J gave up 5 bases, with 10 bases separating them. The CDR3 extends over 12 amino acids. The V gene's germline CDR1 is SQVTM and CDR2 ANQGSEA. CDR3 residues: CSVRGGNEKLFF. DNA of the CDR3: TGCAGCGTCCGCGGGGGAAATGAAAAACTGTTTTTT.

The V and J genes are TRBV18 and TRBJ2-7; D gene ambiguous. The CDR3 has 13 residues. Germline V gene sequence: CDR1 KGHSH, CDR2 LQKENI. With 5 bases removed from V and 3 bases from J, the gap between germline ends came to 11 bases. The CDR3 nucleotides read TGTGCCAGCTCAGGAATGTCGGGCTACGAGCAGTACTTC. Its translation: CASSGMSGYEQYF.

V gene TRBV15 combines with J gene TRBJ2-3, with TRBD2 as a possible D gene (7 bases). Trimming took off 11 bases at V and 0 bases at J, with 12 bases between the two ends. Germline V CDR1 and CDR2: LNHNV, YYDKDF (reference sequence). The CDR3 totals 13 residues. CDR3 DNA: TGTGCCCGGAGGGGGGGAAGCACAGATACGCAGTATTTT. Its protein is CARRGGSTDTQYF.

The chain has TRBV9 and TRBJ1-2; 9 bases align to TRBD1. This CDR3 comprises 17 residues. Germline lookup yields CDR1 SGDLS and CDR2 YYNGEE. V gave up 3 bases and J gave up 0 bases; unmatched junction bases: 9. The CDR3 protein is CASSGPGQGYTNYGYTF. CDR3 nucleotides: TGTGCCAGCAGCGGCCCGGGACAGGGATACACTAACTATGGCTACACCTTC.

V is TRBV27 and J is TRBJ2-1; 9 bases are a match to TRBD2. Germline V lookup: CDR1 MNHEY, CDR2 SMNVEV (reference sequence). The CDR3 sequence is 15 residues long. V gave up 3 bases and J gave up 0 bases; unmatched junction bases: 0. Here the CDR3 reads CASSFSGGSYNEQFF. The CDR3 DNA is TGTGCCAGCAGTTTTAGCGGGGGCTCCTACAATGAGCAGTTCTTC.

The genes are TRBV19 and TRBJ2-1; TRBD2 matches 13 bases. J gave up 6 bases and V 5 bases, and 7 bases lay outside the gene matches. The CDR3 loop spans 16 amino acids. The germline V gene encodes CDR1 LNHDA and CDR2 SQIVND (reference sequence). The CDR3 nucleotides read TGTGCCAGTAGTCTACTAGCGGGGGGGCTCCGCAATGAGCAGTTCTTC. It encodes CASSLLAGGLRNEQFF.